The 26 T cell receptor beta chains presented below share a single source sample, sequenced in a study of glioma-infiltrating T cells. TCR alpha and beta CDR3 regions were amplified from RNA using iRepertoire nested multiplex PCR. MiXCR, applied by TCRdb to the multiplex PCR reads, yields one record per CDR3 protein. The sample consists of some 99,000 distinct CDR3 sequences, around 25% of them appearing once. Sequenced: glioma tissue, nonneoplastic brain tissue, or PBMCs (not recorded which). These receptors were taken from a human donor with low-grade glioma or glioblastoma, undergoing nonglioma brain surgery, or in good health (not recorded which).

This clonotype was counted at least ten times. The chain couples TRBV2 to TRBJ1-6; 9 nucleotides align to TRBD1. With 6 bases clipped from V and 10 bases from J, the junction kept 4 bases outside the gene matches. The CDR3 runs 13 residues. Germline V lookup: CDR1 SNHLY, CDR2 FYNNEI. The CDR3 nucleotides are TGTGCCAGCAGCCTAGGACAGGGGTCACCCCTCCACTTT. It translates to CASSLGQGSPLHF.

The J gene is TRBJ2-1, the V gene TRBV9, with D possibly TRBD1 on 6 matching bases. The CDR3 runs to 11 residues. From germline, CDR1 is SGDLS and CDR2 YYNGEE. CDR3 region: CTSSVGGEQFF. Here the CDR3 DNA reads TGTACAAGCAGCGTAGGGGGTGAGCAGTTCTTC.

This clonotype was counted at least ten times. The CDR3 nucleotides read TGTGCCAGCAGTTTGGGGACTAGCGGCGGGGATACGCAGTATTTT. This sequence encodes CASSLGTSGGDTQYF. The chain uses TRBV28 and TRBJ2-3; 11 bases fit TRBD2. Germline CDR1 is MDHEN and CDR2 is SYDVKM. V was pared by 3 bases and J by 6 bases, with 5 bases of the junction left unmatched. The length of the CDR3 is 15 residues.

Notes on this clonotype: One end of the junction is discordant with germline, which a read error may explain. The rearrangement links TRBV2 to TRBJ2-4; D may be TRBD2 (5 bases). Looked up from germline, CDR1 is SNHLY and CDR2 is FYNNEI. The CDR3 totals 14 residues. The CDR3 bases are TGTGCCAGCAGACCCACCTGGGAGAATTCACCCCTCCACTTC. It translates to CASRPTWENSPLHF.

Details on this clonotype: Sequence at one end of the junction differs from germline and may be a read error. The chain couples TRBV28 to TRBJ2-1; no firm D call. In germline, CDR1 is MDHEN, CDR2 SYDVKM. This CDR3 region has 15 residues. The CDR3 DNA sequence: TGTGCCAGCCGTTTACGCGCGTACACCTACAATGTACAGTTGTTC. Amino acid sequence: CASRLRAYTYNVQLF.

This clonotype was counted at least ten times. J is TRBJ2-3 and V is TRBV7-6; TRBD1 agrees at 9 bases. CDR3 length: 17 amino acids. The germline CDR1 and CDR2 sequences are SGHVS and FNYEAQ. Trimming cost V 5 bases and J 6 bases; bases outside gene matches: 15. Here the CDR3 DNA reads TGTGCCAGCAGCCATTTCCCGGGACAGGGAAATGTGGATACGCAGTATTTT. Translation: CASSHFPGQGNVDTQYF.

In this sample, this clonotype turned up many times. In DNA, the CDR3 is TGTGCCAGCAGCCAGCTGGGGACGGACACTGAAGCTTTCTTT. This gives the protein CASSQLGTDTEAFF. The J gene is TRBJ1-1, the V gene TRBV14; possibly TRBD1 for D (5 bases). Germline loops: CDR1 SGHDN, CDR2 FVKESK. V was cut by 3 bases and J by 3 bases, with 11 bases left in between. This CDR3 spans 14 amino acids.

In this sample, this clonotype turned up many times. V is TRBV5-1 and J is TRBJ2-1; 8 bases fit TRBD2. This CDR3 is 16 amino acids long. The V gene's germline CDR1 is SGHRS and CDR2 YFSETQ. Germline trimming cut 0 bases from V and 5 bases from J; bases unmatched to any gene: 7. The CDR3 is CASSLGLAGPNNEQFF. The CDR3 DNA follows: TGCGCCAGCAGCTTGGGTCTAGCGGGCCCAAACAATGAGCAGTTCTTC.

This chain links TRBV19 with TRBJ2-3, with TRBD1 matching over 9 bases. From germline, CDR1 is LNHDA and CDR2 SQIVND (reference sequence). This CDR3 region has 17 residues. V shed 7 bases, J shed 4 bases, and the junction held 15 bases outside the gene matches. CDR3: CASNRPGTGRRADTQYF. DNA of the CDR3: TGTGCCAGTAATCGCCCTGGGACAGGGCGGAGGGCAGATACGCAGTATTTT.

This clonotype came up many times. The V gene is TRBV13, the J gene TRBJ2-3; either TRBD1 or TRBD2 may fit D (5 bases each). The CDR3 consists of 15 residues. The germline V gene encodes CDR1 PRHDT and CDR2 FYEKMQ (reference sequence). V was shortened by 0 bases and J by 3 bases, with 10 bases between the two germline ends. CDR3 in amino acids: CASSLGPGATDTQYF. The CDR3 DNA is TGTGCCAGCAGCTTAGGCCCCGGGGCTACAGATACGCAGTATTTT. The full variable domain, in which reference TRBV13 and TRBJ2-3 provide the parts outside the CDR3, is AAGVIQSPRHLIKEKRETATLKCYPIPRHDTVYWYQQGPGQDPQFLISFYEKMQSDKGSIPDRFSAQQFSDYHSELNMSSLELGDSALYFCASSLGPGATDTQYFGPGTRLTVL.

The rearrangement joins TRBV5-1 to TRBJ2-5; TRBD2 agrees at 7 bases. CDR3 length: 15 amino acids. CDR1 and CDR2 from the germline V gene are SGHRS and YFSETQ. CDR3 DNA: TGCGCTTCAAACGTGAGGGAGGGCCTCGGGGAGACCCAGTACTTC. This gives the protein CASNVREGLGETQYF. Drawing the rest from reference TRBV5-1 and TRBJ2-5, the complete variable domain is KAGVTQTPRYLIKTRGQQVTLSCSPISGHRSVSWYQQTPGQGLQFLFEYFSETQRNKGNFPGRFSGRQFSNSRSEMNVSTLELGDSALYLCASNVREGLGETQYFGPGTRLLVL.

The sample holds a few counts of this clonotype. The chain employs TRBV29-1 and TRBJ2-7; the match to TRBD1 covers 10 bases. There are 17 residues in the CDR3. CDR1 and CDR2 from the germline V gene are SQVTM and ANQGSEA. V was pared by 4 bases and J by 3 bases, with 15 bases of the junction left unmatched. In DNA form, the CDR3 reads TGCAGCGTTGGCCGTCACACCCGGGACAGGGGTAACTACGAGCAGTACTTC. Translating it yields CSVGRHTRDRGNYEQYF.

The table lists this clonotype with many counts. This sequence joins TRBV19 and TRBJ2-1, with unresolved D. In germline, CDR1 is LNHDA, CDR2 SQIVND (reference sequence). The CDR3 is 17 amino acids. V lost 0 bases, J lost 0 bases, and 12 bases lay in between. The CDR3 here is CASSIDPPSSSYNEQFF. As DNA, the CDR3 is TGTGCCAGTAGTATAGATCCACCATCGAGCTCCTACAATGAGCAGTTCTTC.

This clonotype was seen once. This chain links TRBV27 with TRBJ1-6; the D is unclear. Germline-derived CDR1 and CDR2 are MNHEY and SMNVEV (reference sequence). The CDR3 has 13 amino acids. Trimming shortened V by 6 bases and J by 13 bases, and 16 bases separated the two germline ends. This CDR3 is CASSRGYTSPLHF. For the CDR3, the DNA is TGTGCCAGCAGCCGAGGTTATACCTCCCCCCTCCACTTT.

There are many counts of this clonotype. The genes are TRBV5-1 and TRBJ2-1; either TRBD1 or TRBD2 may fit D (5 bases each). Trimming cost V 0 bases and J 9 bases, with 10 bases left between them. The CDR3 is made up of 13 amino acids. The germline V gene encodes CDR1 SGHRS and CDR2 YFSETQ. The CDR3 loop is CASSLAPGTEQFF. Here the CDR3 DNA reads TGCGCCAGCAGCTTGGCCCCGGGGACTGAGCAGTTCTTC.

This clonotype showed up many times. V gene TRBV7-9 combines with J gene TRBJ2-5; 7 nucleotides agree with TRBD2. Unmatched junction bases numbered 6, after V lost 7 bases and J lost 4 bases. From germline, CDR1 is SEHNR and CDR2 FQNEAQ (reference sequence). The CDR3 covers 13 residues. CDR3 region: CASTAGRRETQYF. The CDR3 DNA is TGTGCCAGCACCGCCGGGAGGCGAGAGACCCAGTACTTC.

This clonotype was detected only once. CDR3 nucleotides: TGCAGCGTTGAAGATCCCGTTCAGGGACAGGGCGTCCAAGAGACCCAGTACTTC. This encodes CSVEDPVQGQGVQETQYF. V and J are TRBV29-1 and TRBJ2-5; 9 bases align to TRBD1. The CDR3 extends over 18 amino acids. V lost 0 bases, J lost 1 base, and 12 bases stayed unmatched. Germline CDR1 and CDR2: SQVTM and ANQGSEA. Supplemented by reference TRBV29-1 and TRBJ2-5, the full variable domain reads SAVISQKPSRDICQRGTSLTIQCQVDSQVTMMFWYRQQPGQSLTLIATANQGSEATYESGFVIDKFPISRPNLTFSTLTVSNMSPEDSSIYLCSVEDPVQGQGVQETQYFGPGTRLLVL.

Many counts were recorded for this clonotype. CDR3: CASSYSNTGAVEQYF. CDR3 DNA sequence: TGTGCCAGCAGTTACTCGAATACAGGGGCCGTCGAGCAGTACTTC. The chain employs TRBV6-5 and TRBJ2-7, with 7 bases lining up with TRBD1. The V gene end was trimmed by 0 bases and the J gene end by 6 bases; junction bases not matched to a gene: 8. CDR1 and CDR2 from the germline V gene are MNHEY and SVGAGI. The CDR3 has 15 amino acids.

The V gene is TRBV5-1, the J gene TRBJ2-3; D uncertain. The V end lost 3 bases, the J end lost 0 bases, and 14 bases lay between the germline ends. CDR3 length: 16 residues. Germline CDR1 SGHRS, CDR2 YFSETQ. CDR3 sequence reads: CASSYPTDLSTDTQYF. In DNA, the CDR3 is TGCGCCAGCAGCTACCCTACAGACCTAAGCACAGATACGCAGTATTTT.

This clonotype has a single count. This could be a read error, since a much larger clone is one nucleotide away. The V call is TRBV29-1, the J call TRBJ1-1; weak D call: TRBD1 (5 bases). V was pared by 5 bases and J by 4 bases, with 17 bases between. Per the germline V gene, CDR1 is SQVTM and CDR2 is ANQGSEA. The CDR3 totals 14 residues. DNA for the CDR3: TGCAGCGTTCAGGGTAGGGCTGGGATCACTGAAGCTTTCTTT. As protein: CSVQGRAGITEAFF.

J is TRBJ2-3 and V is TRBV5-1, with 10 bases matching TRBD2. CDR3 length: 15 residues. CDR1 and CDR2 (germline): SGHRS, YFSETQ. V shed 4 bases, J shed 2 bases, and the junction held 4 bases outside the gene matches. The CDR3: CASSPGLANTDTQYF. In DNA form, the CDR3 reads TGCGCCAGCAGCCCGGGACTAGCGAACACAGATACGCAGTATTTT.

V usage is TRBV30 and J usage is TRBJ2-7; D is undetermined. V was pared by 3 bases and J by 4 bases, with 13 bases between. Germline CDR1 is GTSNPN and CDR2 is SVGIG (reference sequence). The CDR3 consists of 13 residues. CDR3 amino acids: CAWRPRWAYEQYF. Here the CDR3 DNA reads TGTGCCTGGAGACCTCGATGGGCGTACGAGCAGTACTTC. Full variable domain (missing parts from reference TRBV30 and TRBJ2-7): SQTIHQWPATLVQPVGSPLSLECTVEGTSNPNLYWYRQAAGRGLQLLFYSVGIGQISSEVPQNLSASRPQDRQFILSSKKLLLSDSGFYLCAWRPRWAYEQYFGPGTRLTVT.

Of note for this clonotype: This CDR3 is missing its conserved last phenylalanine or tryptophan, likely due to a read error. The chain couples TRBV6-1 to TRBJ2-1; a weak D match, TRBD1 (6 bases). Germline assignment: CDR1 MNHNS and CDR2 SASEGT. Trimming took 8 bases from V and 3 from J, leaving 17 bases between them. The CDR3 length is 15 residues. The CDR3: CASGNRDTVYNEQFL. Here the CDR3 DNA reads TGTGCCAGCGGAAACAGGGACACTGTCTACAATGAGCAGTTCCTC.

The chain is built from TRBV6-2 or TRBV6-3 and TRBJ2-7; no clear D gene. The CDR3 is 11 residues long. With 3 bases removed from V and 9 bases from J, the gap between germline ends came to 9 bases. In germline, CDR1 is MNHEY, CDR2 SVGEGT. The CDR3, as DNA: TGTGCCAGCAGTTATATGGACGGGCAGTACTTC. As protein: CASSYMDGQYF.

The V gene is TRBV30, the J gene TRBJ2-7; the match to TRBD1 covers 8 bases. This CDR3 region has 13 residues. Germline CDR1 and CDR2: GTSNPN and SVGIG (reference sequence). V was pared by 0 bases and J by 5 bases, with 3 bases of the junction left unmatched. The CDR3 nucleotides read TGTGCCTGGAGTGTACAGGGGGAAAACGAGCAGTACTTC. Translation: CAWSVQGENEQYF. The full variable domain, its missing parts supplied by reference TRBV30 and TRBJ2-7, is SQTIHQWPATLVQPVGSPLSLECTVEGTSNPNLYWYRQAAGRGLQLLFYSVGIGQISSEVPQNLSASRPQDRQFILSSKKLLLSDSGFYLCAWSVQGENEQYFGPGTRLTVT.

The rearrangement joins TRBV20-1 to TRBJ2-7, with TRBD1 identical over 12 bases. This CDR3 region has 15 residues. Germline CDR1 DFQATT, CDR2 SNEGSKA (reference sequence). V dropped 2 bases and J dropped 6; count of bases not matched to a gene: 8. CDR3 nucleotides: TGCAGTGCTAGATGGGGACAGGGGGCCCTTATCGAGCAGTACTTC. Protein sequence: CSARWGQGALIEQYF.